Listed here is a single T cell receptor beta chain. Its target is not known. These data are taken from a study of cytomegalovirus exposure and HLA in healthy donors. General study points: The majority of TCR sequences were rare, yet some public TCRs appeared in many donors. Presence/absence analyses assumed roughly uniform sequencing depth across donors, which may not hold. TCR beta V- and J-gene trimming was later associated with a missense DCLRE1C variant.

The PCR had 60 Vbeta and 13 Jbeta primers. Clones were read by immunoSEQ multiplex PCR, and TCRdb kept only the in-frame ones, dropping some. The table lists 95,000 to 150,000 clones, about 78% of them singletons. The CDR3 is 15 amino acids. CDR1 is SQVTM, CDR2 ANQGSEA, per germline. V shed 3 bases and J shed 0 bases, with 14 bases lying between them. Sequenced input: PBMCs. The genes are TRBV29-1 and TRBJ1-2; the D gene is possibly TRBD1 (5 bases). The TCR originated in a woman aged 40 to 55 in good health and CMV-seropositive. The CDR3, as DNA: TGCAGCGTTGACTTTGGGGCAGCTGCTAACTATGGCTACACCTTC. Translation gives CSVDFGAAANYGYTF. Based on the CDR3 plus reference TRBV29-1 and TRBJ1-2, the full variable domain is SAVISQKPSRDICQRGTSLTIQCQVDSQVTMMFWYRQQPGQSLTLIATANQGSEATYESGFVIDKFPISRPNLTFSTLTVSNMSPEDSSIYLCSVDFGAAANYGYTFGSGTRLTVV.